What follows describes a single T cell receptor beta chain. Its cognate antigen is unknown. Germline V gene lookup returns CDR1 SNHLY and CDR2 FYNNEI. V lost 6 bases, J lost 1 base, and 16 bases lay in between. This CDR3 has 15 amino acids. Researchers divided each subset's genomic DNA evenly across several immunoSEQ plates. Assay used: immunoSEQ multiplex PCR; TCRdb lists only in-frame clones, some missing. In the table there are millions of clones, approximately 93% of which are singletons. The study enrolled healthy HIV-negative adults without recent acute infections or vaccinations as donors. This sample was included in a study of shared clonotypes between healthy human individuals. Overall study: Each donor contributed plates that comprised three CD4 naive, three CD4 memory, two CD8 naive and one CD8 memory. Study findings and constraints: In several donors, roughly 5.2% of naive CD4 clonotypes appeared in common.

The sequence came from a man aged 18 to 35 in good health. Some clones in this sample may be carry-over from other donors' samples. The chain links TRBV2 to TRBJ2-7; D is perhaps TRBD1 (6 bases). Input material: naive CD4+ T cells from PBMCs. Subset in this sample: CD45RA+ positively selected. The CDR3 DNA is TGTGCCAGCAGACCCGACAGGAAAGGGTCCTACGAGCAGTACTTC. Translated, it gives CASRPDRKGSYEQYF.